The T cell receptor beta chain under discussion was sequenced for a study of cytomegalovirus exposure and HLA in healthy donors. This CDR3 region has 15 residues. In germline, CDR1 is SGDLS, CDR2 YYNGEE. Trimming removed 4 bases at V and 1 base at J, with 11 bases between. Primers for the PCR totalled 60 Vbeta and 13 Jbeta. The table came from immunoSEQ multiplex PCR; TCRdb's copy has only in-frame clones and leaves some out. The repertoire includes about 61,000 clones, 89% of them detected once, and about 1.6% sits in the top ten. The sequenced sample was PBMCs. The rearrangement links TRBV9 to TRBJ2-2, with D possibly TRBD1 on 6 matching bases. This receptor was identified in a man aged 25 to 40 in good health and CMV-seropositive. Here the CDR3 reads CASSSRTVNTGELFF. In DNA form, the CDR3 reads TGTGCCAGCAGCTCAAGGACAGTGAACACCGGGGAGCTGTTTTTT.